This entry lists 13 T cell receptor beta chains sequenced from one sample in a study of glioma-infiltrating T cells (dated by TCRdb to between 2015 and 2016). The sequencer listed for this sample is Illumina MiSeq. TCR alpha and beta CDR3 regions were amplified with the iRepertoire nested amplicon-rescue multiplex PCR (arm-PCR) platform from RNA. Clones were called with MiXCR by TCRdb after fastp trimmed the public reads at Q25, and only in-frame beta chains were retained. Each CDR3 protein appears once, grouped with its most common genes and DNA. The sample includes about 140,000 distinct CDR3 sequences, with roughly two fifths observed a single time. The ten largest clones add up to 20% to 25% of the sample. The material sequenced was glioma tissue, nonneoplastic brain tissue, or PBMCs (not recorded which). The receptor source for this set is a human donor with low-grade glioma or glioblastoma, undergoing nonglioma brain surgery, or in good health (not recorded which).

The chain employs TRBV6-1 and TRBJ2-6, with no clear D. Trimming took 6 bases from V and 0 from J, leaving 9 bases between them. The CDR3 consists of 15 residues. Germline-derived CDR1 and CDR2 are MNHNS and SASEGT. The CDR3 sequence is CASRSGFSGANVLTF. CDR3 nucleotides: TGTGCCAGCAGATCAGGTTTCTCTGGGGCCAACGTCCTGACTTTC.

Written as DNA, the CDR3 is TGTGCCAGCAGAACGGGACTAGGTCGTTTGGATGAGCAGTTCTTC. This gives the protein CASRTGLGRLDEQFF. This chain uses TRBV6-1 with TRBJ2-1; 8 bases fit TRBD2. CDR3 length: 15 residues. Looked up from germline, CDR1 is MNHNS and CDR2 is SASEGT. V lost 6 bases and J lost 8; bases outside the gene matches: 12.

The sample holds a few counts of this clonotype. The gene calls are TRBV20-1 and TRBJ2-5, with 7 bases identical to TRBD2. The junction had 7 bases not matched to a gene; V was cut back by 6 bases and J by 3 bases. This CDR3 has 13 amino acids. The germline V gene has CDR1 DFQATT and CDR2 SNEGSKA (reference sequence). CDR3 amino acids: CSAERGAEETQYF. The CDR3, as DNA: TGCAGTGCAGAGCGGGGCGCTGAAGAGACCCAGTACTTC.

The rearrangement joins TRBV27 to TRBJ2-4, with 10 positions matching TRBD2. With 5 bases clipped from V and 4 bases from J, the junction kept 2 bases outside the gene matches. In germline, CDR1 is MNHEY, CDR2 SMNVEV (reference sequence). This CDR3 is built from 14 residues. The CDR3 is CASSLLAGKNIQYF. The CDR3 region has the DNA TGTGCCAGCAGTCTACTAGCGGGGAAAAACATTCAGTACTTC.

This clonotype was seen a handful of times. The chain links TRBV20-1 to TRBJ1-1; 10 bases are shared with TRBD1. V lost 6 bases and J lost 1; bases outside the gene matches: 2. CDR1 is DFQATT, CDR2 SNEGSKA, per germline (reference sequence). This CDR3 spans 13 amino acids. The CDR3 DNA reads as TGCAGTGCCAGACAGGGGGCGAACACTGAAGCTTTCTTT. Translation: CSARQGANTEAFF.

This chain links TRBV20-1 with TRBJ1-1; possibly TRBD1 for D (5 bases). V was cut by 5 bases and J by 6 bases, with 10 bases left in between. The CDR3 is 11 amino acids. From germline, CDR1 is DFQATT and CDR2 SNEGSKA (reference sequence). CDR3 sequence: CSAYRQPEAFF. As DNA, the CDR3 is TGCAGTGCTTACCGACAGCCTGAAGCTTTCTTT.

This clonotype was counted only a few times. CDR3 DNA sequence: TGTGCCAGCAGCCAAGCCGGGACCCAGTACTTC. Its translation is CASSQAGTQYF. The chain recombines TRBV14 with TRBJ2-5; D is unresolved. V shed 1 base and J shed 7 bases, with 4 bases lying between them. This CDR3 comprises 11 residues. Looked up from germline, CDR1 is SGHDN and CDR2 is FVKESK.

This clonotype was detected a few times. In DNA form, the CDR3 reads TGTGCCAGCAGCCAAGTCGCTTTGGAGACCCAGTACTTC. Translated, it gives CASSQVALETQYF. The chain is built from TRBV3-1 and TRBJ2-5; D is unclear. Deletions cut 1 base from V and 5 bases from J, with 8 bases between. CDR1 LGHDT and CDR2 YNNKEL come from the germline V gene (reference sequence). The CDR3 is made up of 13 amino acids.

Only a few counts were recorded for this clonotype. The genes are TRBV20-1 and TRBJ1-1; possible D gene TRBD1, 5 bases. CDR3 length: 15 residues. Between the trimmed V and J ends, which lost 3 bases and 4 bases, there was a span of 18 bases. Germline V gene sequence: CDR1 DFQATT, CDR2 SNEGSKA (reference sequence). The CDR3 spells CSASTGVWGTTEAFF. CDR3 in DNA: TGCAGTGCTAGCACGGGGGTATGGGGGACCACTGAAGCTTTCTTT.

This clonotype appeared a few times. The chain uses TRBV7-3 and TRBJ2-3; 9 positions match TRBD2. Germline V CDR1 and CDR2: SGHTA, FQGTGA. The J segment lost 5 bases and the V segment lost 1 base, leaving 7 bases of the junction unmatched. CDR3 length equals 16 residues. This chain's CDR3 is CASSLNPSGIIDTQYF. Here the CDR3 DNA reads TGTGCCAGCAGCTTAAACCCTAGCGGGATAATAGATACGCAGTATTTT.

This clonotype was seen more than once but under ten times. This sequence joins TRBV10-3 and TRBJ2-7, with D unclear. The CDR3 consists of 12 residues. Germline V gene lookup returns CDR1 ENHRY and CDR2 SYGVKD. Trimming cost V 0 bases and J 4 bases, with 4 bases left between them. The CDR3 DNA is TGTGCCATCAGTGAGTCGGGGTACGAGCAGTACTTC. Its protein is CAISESGYEQYF.

The chain joins TRBV6-1 to TRBJ2-3; D might be TRBD1 (7 bases). CDR1 and CDR2 (germline): MNHNS, SASEGT. The CDR3 length is 15 residues. The V end lost 7 bases, the J end lost 3 bases, and 17 bases lay between the germline ends. This chain's CDR3 is CASTNAAGGTDTQYF. The CDR3, as DNA: TGTGCCAGCACAAACGCGGCAGGGGGGACAGATACGCAGTATTTT.

The chain has TRBV25-1 and TRBJ1-6, with 7 bases matching TRBD1. Germline V CDR1 and CDR2: MGHDK, SYGVNS. There are 14 residues in the CDR3. J gave up 6 bases and V 6 bases, and 5 bases lay outside the gene matches. The CDR3 DNA sequence: TGTGCCAGCAGCGCGGACAGGTCTAATTCACCCCTCCACTTT. It yields the protein CASSADRSNSPLHF.